The 5 T cell receptor beta chains given below trace back to one sample, sequenced in a study of shared clonotypes between healthy human individuals (dated by TCRdb to about 2020). The library was prepared using the immunoSEQ multiplex PCR assay. Drawn from immuneACCESS, this table holds only the in-frame rearrangements with V and J called that TCRdb kept. Clones are partly lost; checked studies trace under half to an unresolved V gene and leave the rest unexplained. For this sample the table gives around 2,100,000 clones, of which about 95% were detected only once. The leading ten clones occupy 1% to 1.5% of the sample. CD8 naive samples consisted of CD45RO-negative cells that were positively selected for CCR7, yielding a CD45RA+CCR7+ population without TemRA cells. Input material: naive CD8+ T cells sorted from blood. The sample's cell subset or site label is to be understood as: CD45RA+CCR7+. The receptors stem from a man in his late teens or twenties in good health.

This sequence joins TRBV6-6 and TRBJ1-1, with no clear D. Germline V CDR1 and CDR2: MNHNY, SVGAGI (reference sequence). There are 12 residues in the CDR3. Deletions cut 8 bases from V and 3 bases from J, with 10 bases between. The CDR3 DNA reads as TGTGCCAGCCACCGGCCGGACACTGAAGCTTTCTTT. This gives the protein CASHRPDTEAFF.

The chain links TRBV7-9 to TRBJ2-6; tentative D call: TRBD2 (6 bases). This CDR3 spans 14 amino acids. V was cut by 3 bases and J by 11 bases, with 14 bases left in between. From germline, CDR1 is SEHNR and CDR2 FQNEAQ (reference sequence). The CDR3 nucleotides are TGTGCCAGCAGCTTGGAGGGGATGAACCACGTCCTGACTTTC. Protein product: CASSLEGMNHVLTF.

The chain joins TRBV7-9 to TRBJ2-7; no firm D call. Germline-derived CDR1 and CDR2 are SEHNR and FQNEAQ (reference sequence). The V gene lost 1 base and the J gene lost 3 bases, with 7 bases spanning the gap. The CDR3 totals 13 residues. The CDR3 sequence is CASSLGPHYEQYF. The CDR3 nucleotides read TGTGCCAGCAGCTTAGGACCACACTACGAGCAGTACTTC.

This chain connects TRBV10-3 to TRBJ2-7, with D perhaps matching TRBD1 (5 bases). The CDR3 is 12 amino acids. Germline V gene data show CDR1 as ENHRY and CDR2 as SYGVKD. Trimming left V 7 bases short and J 0 bases short, with 7 bases between. The chain's CDR3 is CAIKGPSYEQYF. The CDR3 nucleotides are TGTGCCATCAAGGGGCCCTCCTACGAGCAGTACTTC.

This clone was recorded once. The V call is TRBV4-3, the J call TRBJ2-5, with 12 bases that match TRBD2. V gave up 0 bases and J gave up 6 bases; unmatched junction bases: 8. Germline lookup yields CDR1 LGHNA and CDR2 YSLEER. The CDR3 consists of 17 residues. In nucleotides, the CDR3 is TGCGCCAGCAGCCAAGATTCGCCGACTAGCGGGAGACAGACCCAGTACTTC. This encodes CASSQDSPTSGRQTQYF.